A selection of T cell receptor beta chains follows, all from one sample in a study of blood T cells in healthy people across ages. TCRdb re-derived calls from the 5' RACE reads in MiXCR, one entry per CDR3 protein. Among under 700,000 distinct CDR3 sequences listed, about 25% were seen once. The same sample was also used in a study of T cells of mothers and their children.

Sequencing was carried out using blood. These receptor sequences come from a boy aged 5-17 years in good health. CDR3s include the opening cysteine and the closing phenylalanine or tryptophan. The D gene is left open where the match is weak. Rows may omit the clone size; those that give it use once, few, many or a size class.

>few|TRBV29-1|TRBJ2-5|-
CSVEDPLLPPQQYF
TGCAGCGTTGAAGATCCCCTCCTTCCCCCTCAGCAGTACTTC
>once|TRBV18|TRBJ1-2|-
CASSPPESATYGYTF
TGTGCCAGCTCACCACCTGAGTCGGCAACCTATGGCTACACCTTC
>-|TRBV19|TRBJ2-2|TRBD2
CASSRKLAGANTGELFF
TGTGCCAGTAGCCGAAAACTAGCGGGGGCGAACACCGGGGAGCTGTTTTTT
>-|TRBV5-4|TRBJ2-4|-
CASSFRPVDIQYF
TGTGCCAGCAGCTTTAGGCCGGTGGACATTCAGTACTTC
>-|TRBV7-6|TRBJ2-3|-
CASSLDRVDTQYF
TGTGCCAGCAGCTTAGACAGGGTTGATACGCAGTATTTT
>-|TRBV29-1|TRBJ2-7|TRBD2
CSVETWTSGSNEQYF
TGCAGCGTTGAAACTTGGACTAGCGGGAGTAACGAGCAGTACTTC
>few|TRBV5-4|TRBJ2-3|TRBD2
CASSPTPSGGLDTQYF
TGTGCCAGCAGCCCAACTCCTAGCGGGGGGTTAGATACGCAGTATTTT
>many|TRBV10-3|TRBJ1-4|-
CAISRGTNEKLFF
TGTGCCATCAGTAGGGGGACTAATGAAAAACTGTTTTTT
>-|TRBV14|TRBJ1-3|-
CASRRRGAGDTIYF
TGTGCCAGCAGACGTCGCGGGGCCGGGGACACCATATATTTT
>-|TRBV18|TRBJ1-2|-
CASSPNLRGQDYGYTF
TGTGCCAGCTCACCCAACCTCCGGGGGCAGGACTATGGCTACACCTTC
>many|TRBV13|TRBJ1-2|-
CASSLGPTGYTF
TGTGCCAGCAGCTTAGGGCCAACTGGCTACACCTTC
>-|TRBV6-5|TRBJ1-2|-
CASSSVPGTVNYGYTF
TGTGCCAGCAGTTCTGTACCCGGGACGGTAAACTATGGCTACACCTTC
>-|TRBV24-1|TRBJ2-2|-
CATSTQNTGELFF
TGTGCCACCAGTACACAGAACACCGGGGAGCTGTTTTTT
>-|TRBV29-1|TRBJ2-1|-
CSVVSGSSYNEQFF
TGCAGCGTTGTCTCAGGGAGCTCCTACAATGAGCAGTTCTTC
>few|TRBV4-3|TRBJ2-7|-
CASSQNRAYEQYF
TGCGCCAGCAGCCAAAACAGGGCGTACGAGCAGTACTTC
>few|TRBV7-2|TRBJ2-7|-
CASSLGTGLYEQYF
TGTGCCAGCAGCTTGGGGACGGGACTCTACGAGCAGTACTTC